This T cell receptor (beta chain) comes out of a study of blood T cell repertoires in COVID-19. On the study more broadly: Nucleic acid was either cDNA or gDNA, and it came from T cells, B-cell-depleted T cells, or PBMCs.

In this sample, this clone turned up a few times. The same CDR3 arises from other DNA sequences in this sample as well. Participant ages covered about 18 to 100 years across about two dozen US areas. Participants were placed into cohorts based on the clinical history they reported. V gave up 6 bases and J gave up 5 bases; unmatched junction bases: 6. The CDR3 has 13 amino acids. The V gene's germline CDR1 is KGHSH and CDR2 LQKENI. Per the authors' pipeline: Amplification with reference gene primers provided the estimates of nucleated cell counts. Here immunoSEQ multiplex PCR was the method, and the copy in TCRdb shows in-frame clones only, minus some. The D gene and trimming were derived from the DNA, and the V and J assignments and clone size from that table. The table records around 190,000 clones, 76% of them present only once.

The clonotype originates from a woman between 50 and 59 years old with acute COVID-19. The sequencing input was PBMCs or T cells enriched from blood (not recorded which). The chain is built from TRBV18 and TRBJ1-2; 7 bases line up with TRBD1. The CDR3 protein is CASSPGTEYGYTF. CDR3 bases: TGTGCCAGCTCCCCCGGGACAGAGTATGGCTACACCTTC.